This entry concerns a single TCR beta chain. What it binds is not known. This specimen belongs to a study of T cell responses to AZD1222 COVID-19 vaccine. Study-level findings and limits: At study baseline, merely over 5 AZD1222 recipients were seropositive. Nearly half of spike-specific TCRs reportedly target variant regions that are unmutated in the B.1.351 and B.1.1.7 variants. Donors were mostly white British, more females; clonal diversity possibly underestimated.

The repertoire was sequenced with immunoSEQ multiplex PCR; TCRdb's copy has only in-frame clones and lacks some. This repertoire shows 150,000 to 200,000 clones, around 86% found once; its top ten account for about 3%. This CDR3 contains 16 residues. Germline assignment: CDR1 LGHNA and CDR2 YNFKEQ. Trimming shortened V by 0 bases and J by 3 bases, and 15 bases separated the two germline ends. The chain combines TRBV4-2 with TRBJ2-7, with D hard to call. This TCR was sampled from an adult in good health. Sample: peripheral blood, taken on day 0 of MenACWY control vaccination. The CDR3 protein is CASSQDLTSAFYEQYF. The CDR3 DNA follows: TGTGCCAGCAGCCAAGATCTTACCAGCGCTTTCTACGAGCAGTACTTC.